This TCR beta chain was obtained from a study of blood T cells in healthy people across ages. Background on the study: Template switching picked up about one barcoded beta molecule for each two T cells.

Sample-barcoded 5' priming and a J-beta primer mix drove a second PCR of roughly 7 to 11 cycles. TCRdb analysed the 5' RACE reads with MiXCR anew, one entry per CDR3 protein. The sample contains 1.5 million to 2 million distinct CDR3 sequences, approximately 30% of which appear only once. From germline, CDR1 is DFQATT and CDR2 SNEGSKA (reference sequence). The CDR3 is made up of 11 amino acids. V was clipped by 4 bases and J by 4 bases, with 7 bases between them. This clonotype was picked up many times. The J gene is TRBJ1-2, the V gene TRBV20-1; the D gene is possibly TRBD1 (6 bases). The sequencing sample was made of blood. The clonotype originates from a woman aged 25-40 years in good health. The CDR3 nucleotides are TGCAGTGCTACGGACAGCTATGGCTACACCTTC. As protein: CSATDSYGYTF.